This T cell receptor (beta chain) was identified in a study of T cell clonotyping in hematopoietic cell transplantation. For this clone: What it recognizes is unknown.

General study points: No sorting was done, leaving CD4 and CD8 contributions mixed. Broader posttransplant TCR repertoire diversity was predicted by graft donor and pretransplant recipient Inverse Simpson Index values. Recipient TCR diversity dropped after transplant; expanded clonotypes rose from day 30 to 180.

Produced via immunoSEQ multiplex PCR; TCRdb's table is partial and in-frame only. Of under 10,000 clones listed, about nine tenths are singletons. Germline CDR1 is SGHTA and CDR2 is FQGTGA. This CDR3 spans 19 amino acids. J was trimmed by 1 base and V by 7 bases; bases with no gene match: 22. Here the sequenced sample was PBMCs, taken 180 days after allogeneic stem cell transplant. The origin of this receptor is a human patient who had an allogeneic stem cell transplant, so the T cells may come from the graft donor. The donor label of this sample is uncertain. Some clones in this sample may be carry-over from other donors' samples. The gene calls are TRBV7-3 and TRBJ2-7; 7 nucleotides match TRBD1. The CDR3, as DNA: TGTGCCAGCAACACCTATGGCCGCCATCCCGGGACAGAATCCTACGAGCAGTACTTC. Protein product: CASNTYGRHPGTESYEQYF.